These 13 T cell receptor beta chains originate from one sample sequenced in a study of blood T cell repertoires in COVID-19. Libraries were prepared by immunoSEQ multiplex PCR; TCRdb keeps only in-frame clonotypes and omits some of them. The sample holds about 170,000 clones, just under 90% seen once. The sample was peripheral blood. These receptors were taken from a man aged 18 to 29 with active or convalescent COVID-19.

The genes are TRBV7-9 and TRBJ2-7; D may be TRBD2 (6 bases). Trimming took off 0 bases at V and 7 bases at J, with 16 bases between the two ends. The length of the CDR3 is 15 residues. Germline-derived CDR1 and CDR2 are SEHNR and FQNEAQ (reference sequence). The CDR3 DNA sequence: TGTGCCAGCAGCTTAGCCCCAGGGAAAGGAGGGGAGCAGTACGTC. Its translation is CASSLAPGKGGEQYV.

The V call is TRBV9, the J call TRBJ2-7; tentatively, D is TRBD2 (6 bases). CDR3 size: 14 residues. Trimming stripped 0 bases from V and 5 bases from J, with 12 bases between. Germline CDR1 reads SGDLS; CDR2 reads YYNGEE. This chain's CDR3 is CASSVGREVDEQYF. The CDR3 region has the DNA TGTGCCAGCAGCGTAGGGCGGGAAGTCGACGAGCAGTACTTC.

In nucleotides, the CDR3 is TGTGCCAGCAGTTACCAGGCCGCGGGGTGGTACAATGAGCAGTTCTTC. It codes for CASSYQAAGWYNEQFF. The chain is built from TRBV6-5 and TRBJ2-1; possible D gene TRBD2, 6 bases. This CDR3 has 16 residues. CDR1 is MNHEY, CDR2 SVGAGI, per germline. V lost 2 bases to trimming and J lost 4 bases, with 15 bases between them.

The chain is built from TRBV7-8 and TRBJ1-2; TRBD1 might be the D (5 bases). Germline V CDR1 and CDR2: SGHVS, FQNEAQ. V was shortened by 1 base and J by 0 bases, with 18 bases between the two germline ends. CDR3 length: 18 residues. Here the CDR3 reads CASSLERGRTFPNYGYTF. The CDR3 DNA follows: TGTGCCAGCAGCTTAGAAAGGGGAAGGACGTTCCCTAACTATGGCTACACCTTC.

V is TRBV5-1 and J is TRBJ1-3; D call uncertain. Between the trimmed V and J ends, which lost 5 bases and 1 base, there was a span of 10 bases. The CDR3 is 14 amino acids. Germline CDR1 and CDR2: SGHRS and YFSETQ. The CDR3 reads CASRPGSSGNTIYF. The CDR3 coding sequence is TGCGCCAGCAGGCCCGGGTCGTCTGGAAACACCATATATTTT.

The V gene is TRBV21-1, the J gene TRBJ1-2; the D call TRBD1 from the table was never checked on the DNA. TRBV21-1 is assigned pseudogene status. The length of the CDR3 is 17 residues. The CDR3 loop is CASSTKAIQGGDYGYTF. In DNA form, the CDR3 reads TGTGCCAGCAGCACGAAGGCAATACAGGGGGGAGACTATGGCTACACCTTC.

The chain couples TRBV28 to TRBJ2-1, with 12 positions matching TRBD2. Germline V gene lookup returns CDR1 MDHEN and CDR2 SYDVKM. The junction had 16 bases not matched to a gene; V was cut back by 5 bases and J by 5 bases. The CDR3 sequence is 19 residues long. CDR3 loop: CASSLPTFILAGGHNEQFF. Here the CDR3 DNA reads TGTGCCAGCAGTCTACCCACCTTTATTCTAGCGGGGGGGCACAATGAGCAGTTCTTC.

The chain recombines TRBV3-1 (or the pseudogene TRBV3-2) with TRBJ2-7; D possibly corresponds to TRBD2 (5 bases). Looked up from germline, CDR1 is LGHDT and CDR2 is YNNKEL (reference sequence). The CDR3 loop spans 14 amino acids. V gave up 1 base and J gave up 0 bases, with 7 bases separating them. The CDR3 here is CASSQAGSSYEQYV. In DNA form, the CDR3 reads TGTGCCAGCAGCCAAGCGGGGAGCTCCTACGAGCAGTACGTC.

The rearrangement joins TRBV10-3 to TRBJ2-3; D is undetermined. Germline V gives CDR1 ENHRY, CDR2 SYGVKD. The CDR3 is 13 amino acids. The V end lost 2 bases, the J end lost 1 base, and 4 bases lay between the germline ends. CDR3 sequence (DNA): TGTGCCATCAGTGAGCGGGGCACAGATACGCAGTATTTT. Translation: CAISERGTDTQYF.

This chain joins TRBV24-1 and TRBJ1-1; possible D gene TRBD1, 6 bases. This CDR3 region has 18 residues. Germline V gene sequence: CDR1 KGHDR, CDR2 SFDVKD. V was clipped by 7 bases and J by 0 bases, with 23 bases between them. CDR3 in DNA: TGTGCCACCAGGTCGCTATTACAGAAAAAGGGGGTGAACACTGAAGCTTTCTTT. Its protein product is CATRSLLQKKGVNTEAFF.

The chain recombines TRBV24-1 with TRBJ1-5; a weak D match, TRBD1 (6 bases). The length of the CDR3 is 16 residues. V lost 4 bases to trimming and J lost 3 bases, with 15 bases between them. Germline values: CDR1 KGHDR, CDR2 SFDVKD. The CDR3 DNA sequence: TGTGCCACCAGTGACCATACAGGGCCCTTCAATCAGCCCCAGCATTTT. Translation: CATSDHTGPFNQPQHF.

CDR3 nucleotides: TGTGCCAGCAGTTATAGCGGCCCTACAGAGGGCTACACCTTC. It codes for CASSYSGPTEGYTF. This chain uses TRBV6-5 with TRBJ1-2, with D uncertain. Trimming cost V 3 bases and J 8 bases, with 16 bases left between them. This CDR3 contains 14 residues. Germline values: CDR1 MNHEY, CDR2 SVGAGI.

This sequence joins TRBV7-9 and TRBJ1-2; 9 bases line up with TRBD1. This CDR3 is built from 13 residues. V lost 7 bases, J lost 7 bases, and 7 bases stayed unmatched. Germline V gives CDR1 SEHNR, CDR2 FQNEAQ (reference sequence). The CDR3 bases are TGTGCCAGCACCCGAACAGGGGGCGGTGGCTACACCTTC. Its protein product is CASTRTGGGGYTF. The entire variable domain, with the rest obtained from reference TRBV7-9 and TRBJ1-2, is as follows: DTGVSQNPRHKITKRGQNVTFRCDPISEHNRLYWYRQTLGQGPEFLTYFQNEAQLEKSRLLSDRFSAERPKGSFSTLEIQRTEQGDSAMYLCASTRTGGGGYTFGSGTRLTVV.